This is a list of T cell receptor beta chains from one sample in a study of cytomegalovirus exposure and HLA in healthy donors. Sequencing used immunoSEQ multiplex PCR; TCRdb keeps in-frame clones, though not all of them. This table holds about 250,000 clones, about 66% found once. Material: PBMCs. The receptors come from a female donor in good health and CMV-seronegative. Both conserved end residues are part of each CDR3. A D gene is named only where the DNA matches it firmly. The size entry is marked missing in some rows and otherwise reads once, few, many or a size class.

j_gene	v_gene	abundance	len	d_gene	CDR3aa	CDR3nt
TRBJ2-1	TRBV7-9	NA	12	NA	CASSLTRNEQFF	TGTGCCAGCAGCCTAACTAGGAATGAGCAGTTCTTC
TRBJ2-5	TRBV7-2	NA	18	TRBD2	CASSSLPRWEGQVETQYF	TGTGCCAGCAGCTCCCTCCCACGGTGGGAGGGCCAGGTGGAGACCCAGTACTTC
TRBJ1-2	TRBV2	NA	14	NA	CASSESAGLNGYTF	TGTGCCAGCAGTGAATCGGCAGGCCTAAATGGCTACACCTTC
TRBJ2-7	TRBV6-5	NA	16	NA	CASSYSGGGGAYEQYF	TGTGCCAGCAGTTACTCTGGGGGAGGGGGGGCCTACGAGCAGTACTTC
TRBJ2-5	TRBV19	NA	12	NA	CASSLSPETQYF	TGTGCCAGTAGTCTATCACCAGAGACCCAGTACTTC
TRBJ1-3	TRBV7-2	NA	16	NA	CASSLGRGIYGNTIYF	TGTGCCAGCAGCCTCGGGAGGGGGATTTATGGAAACACCATATATTTT
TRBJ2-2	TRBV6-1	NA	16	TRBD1	CASSGGTGTNTGELFF	TGTGCCAGCAGTGGGGGGACAGGGACGAACACCGGGGAGCTGTTTTTT
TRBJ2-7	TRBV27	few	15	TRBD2	CASSSGGLADYEQYF	TGTGCCAGCAGTTCCGGCGGACTAGCGGACTACGAGCAGTACTTC
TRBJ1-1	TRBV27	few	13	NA	CASSFRRYEGWIF	TGTGCCAGCAGTTTCCGGCGGTATGAGGGTTGGATCTTT
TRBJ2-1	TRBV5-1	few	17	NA	CASSLVPSGSSYNEQFF	TGCGCCAGCAGCTTGGTACCCTCCGGGAGTTCCTACAATGAGCAGTTCTTC
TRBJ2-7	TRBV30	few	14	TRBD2	CAGASGGSSYEQYF	TGTGCCGGGGCTAGCGGGGGCTCCTCCTACGAGCAGTACTTC
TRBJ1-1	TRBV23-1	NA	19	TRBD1	CASSRTGPTFPRLNTEAFF	TGCGCCAGCAGTCGGACAGGGCCAACCTTTCCACGCCTGAACACTGAAGCTTTCTTT
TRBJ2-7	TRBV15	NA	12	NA	CATSKRVGEQYF	TGTGCCACCAGCAAGCGGGTGGGCGAGCAGTACTTC
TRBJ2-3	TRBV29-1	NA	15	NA	CSVEGLGENSDTQYF	TGCAGCGTTGAAGGGCTGGGAGAAAATTCAGATACGCAGTATTTT
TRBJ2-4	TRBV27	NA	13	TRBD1	CASRTGGINIQYF	TGTGCCAGCAGGACAGGGGGCATAAACATTCAGTACTTC
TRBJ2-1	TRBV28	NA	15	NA	CASSQTLQGGNEQFF	TGTGCCAGCAGCCAAACTCTACAGGGGGGGAATGAGCAGTTCTTC
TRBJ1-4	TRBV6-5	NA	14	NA	CASSYGPRGEKLFF	TGTGCCAGCAGTTACGGTCCCAGAGGGGAAAAACTGTTTTTT
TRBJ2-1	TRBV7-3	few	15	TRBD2	CASSLHSGYANEQFF	TGTGCCAGCAGCTTGCATAGCGGGTATGCCAATGAGCAGTTCTTC
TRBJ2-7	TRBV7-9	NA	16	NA	CASSFPRPQGGYEQYF	TGTGCCAGCAGCTTCCCCCGTCCCCAGGGTGGGTACGAGCAGTACTTC
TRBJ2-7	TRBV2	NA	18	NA	CASSDSSAGIPFSYEQYF	TGTGCCAGCAGTGATTCATCCGCCGGGATCCCCTTTTCCTACGAGCAGTACTTC
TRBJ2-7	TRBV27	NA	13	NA	CASSLGHSYEQYF	TGTGCCAGCAGTTTAGGACATAGCTACGAGCAGTACTTC
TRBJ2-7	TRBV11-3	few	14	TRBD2	CASSPSGGSYEQYF	TGTGCCAGCAGCCCCAGCGGGGGTTCCTACGAGCAGTACTTC
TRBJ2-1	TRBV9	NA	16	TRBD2	CASSPSLAGIHNEQFF	TGTGCCAGCAGCCCCTCTCTAGCGGGGATACACAATGAGCAGTTCTTC
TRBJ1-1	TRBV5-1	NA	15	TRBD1	CASSQRTGKNTEAFF	TGCGCCAGCAGCCAAAGGACAGGGAAGAACACTGAAGCTTTCTTT
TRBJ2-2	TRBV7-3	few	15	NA	CASSFEVRFTGELFF	TGTGCCAGCAGCTTTGAGGTCAGATTCACCGGGGAGCTGTTTTTT
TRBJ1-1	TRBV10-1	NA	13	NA	CASSEQLGTEAFF	TGCGCCAGCAGTGAACAGTTGGGCACTGAAGCTTTCTTT
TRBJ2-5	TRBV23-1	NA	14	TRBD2	CASSLPGEGWEQYF	TGCGCCAGCAGTCTACCCGGGGAGGGCTGGGAGCAGTACTTC
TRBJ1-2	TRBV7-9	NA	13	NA	CSSSGRDAYGYTF	TGTTCCAGCAGCGGGAGGGACGCTTATGGCTACACCTTC
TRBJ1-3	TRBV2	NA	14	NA	CASRAQVAGNTIYF	TGTGCCAGCAGGGCCCAGGTTGCTGGAAACACCATATATTTT
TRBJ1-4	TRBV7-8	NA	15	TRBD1	CASSLRGGVGEKLFF	TGTGCCAGCAGCCTGAGAGGGGGCGTTGGAGAAAAACTGTTTTTT
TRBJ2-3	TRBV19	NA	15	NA	CASSIGQTSTDTQYF	TGTGCCAGTAGTATCGGACAGACTAGCACAGATACGCAGTATTTT
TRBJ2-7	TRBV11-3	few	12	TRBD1	CASSQGAYEQYF	TGTGCCAGCAGCCAGGGGGCCTACGAGCAGTACTTC
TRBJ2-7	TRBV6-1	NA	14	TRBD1	CASSGTGITYEQYF	TGTGCCAGCAGTGGGACAGGGATTACCTACGAGCAGTACTTC
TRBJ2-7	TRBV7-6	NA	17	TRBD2	CASSLFSAGTSLSEQYF	TGTGCCAGCAGCTTATTCTCCGCCGGGACTAGCTTGAGCGAGCAGTACTTC
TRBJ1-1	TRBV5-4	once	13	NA	CSSSTDFGVGAFF	TGTTCCAGCAGCACCGACTTCGGGGTGGGTGCTTTCTTT
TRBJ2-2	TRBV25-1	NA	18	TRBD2	CASRQRLADYANTGELFF	TGTGCCAGCAGACAACGACTAGCGGACTACGCGAACACCGGGGAGCTGTTTTTT
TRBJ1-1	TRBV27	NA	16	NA	CASTWTAGLMNTEAFF	TGTGCCAGCACCTGGACGGCAGGGTTAATGAACACTGAAGCTTTCTTT
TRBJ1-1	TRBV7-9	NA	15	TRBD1	CASSPLGQGYTEAFF	TGTGCCAGCAGCCCGTTGGGACAGGGGTACACTGAAGCTTTCTTT
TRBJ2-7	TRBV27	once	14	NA	CASSWGHQTYEQYF	TGTGCCAGCAGTTGGGGACATCAAACCTACGAGCAGTACTTC